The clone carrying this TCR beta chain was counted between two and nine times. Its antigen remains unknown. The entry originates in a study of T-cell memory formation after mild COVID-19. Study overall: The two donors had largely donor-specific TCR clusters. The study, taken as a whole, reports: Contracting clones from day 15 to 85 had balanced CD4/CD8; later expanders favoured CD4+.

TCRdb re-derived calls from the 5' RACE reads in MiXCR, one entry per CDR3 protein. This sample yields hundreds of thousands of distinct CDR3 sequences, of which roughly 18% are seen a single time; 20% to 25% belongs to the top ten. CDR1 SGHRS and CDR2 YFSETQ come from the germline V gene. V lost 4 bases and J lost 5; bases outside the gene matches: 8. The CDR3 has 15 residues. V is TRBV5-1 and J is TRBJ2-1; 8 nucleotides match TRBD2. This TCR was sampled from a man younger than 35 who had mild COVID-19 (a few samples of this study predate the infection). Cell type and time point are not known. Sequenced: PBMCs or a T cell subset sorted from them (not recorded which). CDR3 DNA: TGCGCCAGCAGCCCGAAGACTAGCGCGCACAATGAGCAGTTCTTC. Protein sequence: CASSPKTSAHNEQFF.